This is a list of T cell receptor beta chains from one sample in a study of OX40 agonist ivuxolimab in advanced cancers. Using immunoSEQ multiplex PCR, the repertoire was profiled, and TCRdb retains in-frame clones only, with some absent. Of just over 50,000 clones listed, 84% were seen once; the top ten hold 2.5% to 3.5%. The sample consisted of CD4+ or CD8+ T cells sorted from blood, taken in a trial of the OX40 agonist ivuxolimab. The receptors stem from an adult with an advanced solid tumor such as melanoma, head and neck, liver or kidney cancer. The CDR3 runs from the conserved cysteine through the conserved F or W. Fields, in order: J gene, V gene, CDR3 protein.

>TRBJ1-1|TRBV5-5
CASSLLWNTEAFF
>TRBJ1-5|TRBV2
CASSEGGRRGNQPQHF
>TRBJ2-7|TRBV5-6
CASSREEQGQQYF
>TRBJ1-6|TRBV18
CASSPGTGDHPPLHF
>TRBJ2-7|TRBV2
CASSRGGSYEQYF
>TRBJ1-2|TRBV4-2
CASQPGQGEFGYTF
>TRBJ2-7|TRBV19
CASSTAGGYEQYF
>TRBJ1-6|TRBV6-5
CASSYGAPVRSPLHF
>TRBJ2-7|TRBV2
CASSESRTGYEQYF
>TRBJ2-7|TRBV2
CASSQQGGEQYF
>TRBJ2-1|TRBV19
CASSISRQGWRDEQFF
>TRBJ2-7|TRBV5-1
CASSIERGSSYEQYF
>TRBJ1-1|TRBV7-2
CASSPGHKNTEAFF
>TRBJ1-2|TRBV29-1
CSGGGMGGYGYTF
>TRBJ1-2|TRBV7-8
CASSSSGGNYGYTF
>TRBJ2-7|TRBV10-1
CASSDVAGGYEQYF
>TRBJ1-4|TRBV6-1
CASSERTISTNEKLFF
>TRBJ1-2|TRBV2
CASSDSIYGYTF
>TRBJ2-2|TRBV14
CASSLQGLTTGELFF
>TRBJ1-4|TRBV5-1
CASSAGTGGLEKLFF
>TRBJ2-5|TRBV4-2
CASSQGSGGNVETQYF
>TRBJ2-6|TRBV5-1
CASSQVGANVLTF